This T cell receptor (beta chain) was captured by sequencing in a study of T cell changes during pregnancy in multiple sclerosis. Germline CDR1 ENHRY, CDR2 SYGVKD. There are 18 residues in the CDR3. V lost 0 bases and J lost 0; bases outside the gene matches: 10. Produced via immunoSEQ multiplex PCR; TCRdb's table is partial and in-frame only. The table records about 79,000 clones, 93% of them present only once. This clonotype was sampled from a female donor in good health, enrolled as a control in a pregnancy study. The specimen was peripheral blood, collected in the second trimester of pregnancy. The J gene is TRBJ1-1, the V gene TRBV10-3; 7 positions agree with TRBD1. Here the CDR3 reads CAISESGRGKGLNTEAFF. The DNA for the CDR3 is TGTGCCATCAGTGAGTCGGGCAGGGGGAAGGGGCTGAACACTGAAGCTTTCTTT.